Listed here are 17 T cell receptor beta chains from one sample, sequenced in a study of blood T cell repertoires in COVID-19. The repertoire was sequenced with immunoSEQ multiplex PCR; TCRdb's copy has only in-frame clones and lacks some. The data contain approximately 250,000 clones, roughly 80% of them singletons. The sequenced sample consisted of peripheral blood. The receptor set was obtained from a woman in her sixties or seventies with active or convalescent COVID-19.

The V gene is TRBV7-9, the J gene TRBJ2-3; maybe TRBD2 (6 bases). This CDR3 contains 17 residues. Trimming stripped 4 bases from V and 4 bases from J, with 21 bases between. In germline, CDR1 is SEHNR, CDR2 FQNEAQ (reference sequence). In nucleotides, the CDR3 is TGTGCCAGCAGCTCCAGCTGGAGGGCCATGACTCCAGATACGCAGTATTTT. Translation: CASSSSWRAMTPDTQYF.

The chain employs TRBV5-1 and TRBJ2-3; possible D gene TRBD2, 6 bases. Germline lookup yields CDR1 SGHRS and CDR2 YFSETQ. The CDR3 consists of 14 residues. V was pared by 3 bases and J by 3 bases, with 11 bases between. The CDR3, as DNA: TGCGCCAGCAGCTGGAGGGAGGTTACAGATACGCAGTATTTT. Amino acid sequence: CASSWREVTDTQYF. Full variable domain (outside the CDR3, taken from reference TRBV5-1 and TRBJ2-3): KAGVTQTPRYLIKTRGQQVTLSCSPISGHRSVSWYQQTPGQGLQFLFEYFSETQRNKGNFPGRFSGRQFSNSRSEMNVSTLELGDSALYLCASSWREVTDTQYFGPGTRLTVL.

The chain joins TRBV5-1 to TRBJ2-5, with 8 positions matching TRBD2. The CDR3 loop spans 16 amino acids. CDR1 SGHRS and CDR2 YFSETQ come from the germline V gene. The V and J ends lost 3 bases and 5 bases, in that order; junction bases with no gene match: 12. DNA of the CDR3: TGCGCCAGCAGCTGGGGTCGGCGGGGGGACCTCGAGACCCAGTACTTC. Amino acid sequence: CASSWGRRGDLETQYF.

The J gene is TRBJ2-7, the V gene TRBV7-3, with D perhaps TRBD1 (6 bases). Germline lookup yields CDR1 SGHTA and CDR2 FQGTGA. The CDR3 loop spans 13 amino acids. The germline V and J ends were trimmed by 2 bases and 3 bases, with 8 bases remaining between them. The CDR3: CASSLSGDYEQYF. For the CDR3, the DNA is TGTGCCAGCAGCTTATCAGGGGACTACGAGCAGTACTTC.

CDR3 nucleotide sequence: TGTGCCAGCAGTGCTCCTCGACTAGCGGGAGGGCCCACAGATACGCAGTATTTT. This codes for CASSAPRLAGGPTDTQYF. J is TRBJ2-3 and V is TRBV2; 14 positions agree with TRBD2. V shed 4 bases, J shed 2 bases, and the junction held 8 bases outside the gene matches. CDR1 is SNHLY, CDR2 FYNNEI, per germline. The CDR3 sequence is 18 residues long.

The genes are TRBV5-6 and TRBJ1-6, with a tentative D call TRBD1 (5 bases). This CDR3 is 14 amino acids long. Trimming took off 4 bases at V and 11 bases at J, with 16 bases between the two ends. Germline V gives CDR1 SGHDT, CDR2 YYEEEE. This CDR3 reads CASSRQLSLAPLHF. CDR3 coding DNA: TGTGCCAGCAGCCGACAGCTCAGTTTGGCACCCCTCCACTTT.

With respect to this clone: The sample holds other DNA sequences that translate to the same CDR3. The chain joins TRBV5-1 to TRBJ2-2; the D gene is possibly TRBD2 (6 bases). The germline V gene has CDR1 SGHRS and CDR2 YFSETQ. V lost 4 bases and J 2 bases, leaving 9 bases between the germline ends. This CDR3 comprises 14 residues. CDR3 loop: CASSPAGNTGELFF. CDR3 nucleotide sequence: TGCGCCAGCAGCCCGGCGGGAAACACCGGGGAGCTGTTTTTT.

The J gene is TRBJ1-3, the V gene TRBV4-1; possibly TRBD1 for D (6 bases). Germline-derived CDR1 and CDR2 are MGHRA and YSYEKL. The CDR3 is 17 residues long. V was pared by 1 base and J by 1 base, with 14 bases between. CDR3 DNA: TGCGCCAGCAGCCAAGGGACCGGGACACGGTCTGGAAACACCATATATTTT. It yields the protein CASSQGTGTRSGNTIYF.

The chain combines TRBV19 with TRBJ1-2; D perhaps matches TRBD1 (5 bases). V lost 8 bases and J 8 bases, leaving 21 bases between the germline ends. This CDR3 region has 14 residues. CDR1 and CDR2 (germline): LNHDA, SQIVND (reference sequence). The CDR3 nucleotides read TGTGCCAGTGTGGATGGACATCTTTATGGGGGCTACACCTTC. Protein product: CASVDGHLYGGYTF.

V usage is TRBV5-4 and J usage is TRBJ1-2; TRBD1 aligns across 8 bases. CDR3 size: 15 residues. The V gene's germline CDR1 is SGHNT and CDR2 YYREEE (reference sequence). Losses at the gene ends were 2 bases for V and 4 bases for J; bases not matched to a gene: 7. The CDR3 region has the DNA TGTGCCAGCAGCTTCCGACAGGGGCTCGCCTATGGCTACACCTTC. Amino acids: CASSFRQGLAYGYTF.

This clone was detected ten times or more. The chain recombines TRBV2 with TRBJ2-1; 8 bases agree with TRBD2. CDR3 length: 13 amino acids. The ends lost 11 bases at V and 5 bases at J; junction bases unmatched: 8. Per the germline V gene, CDR1 is SNHLY and CDR2 is FYNNEI. DNA of the CDR3: TGTGCCGTCCGAGGTAGCGGGAACAATGAGCAGTTCTTC. Translated: CAVRGSGNNEQFF.

The chain uses TRBV14 and TRBJ1-1; 8 bases map to TRBD1. Germline V gene sequence: CDR1 SGHDN, CDR2 FVKESK. V lost 2 bases to trimming and J lost 4 bases; unmatched junction nucleotides: 3. The CDR3 contains 14 residues. The CDR3 DNA reads TGTGCCAGCAGCCAACACAGGGGGGCCACTGAAGCTTTCTTT. It encodes CASSQHRGATEAFF.

The V call is TRBV25-1, the J call TRBJ2-7; D might be TRBD1 (6 bases). Germline V gene data show CDR1 as MGHDK and CDR2 as SYGVNS. This CDR3 region has 15 residues. Trimming took 4 bases from V and 0 from J, leaving 13 bases between them. The chain's CDR3 is CASSAAGTISYEQYF. In nucleotides, the CDR3 is TGTGCCAGCAGTGCCGCCGGGACAATCTCCTACGAGCAGTACTTC.

The rearrangement links TRBV2 to TRBJ2-7, with D unclear. From germline, CDR1 is SNHLY and CDR2 FYNNEI. The CDR3 has 15 amino acids. Trimming took 4 bases from V and 0 from J, leaving 13 bases between them. The CDR3 sequence: CASSVLADSSYEQYV. The CDR3 DNA follows: TGTGCCAGCAGTGTATTGGCGGATAGCTCCTACGAGCAGTACGTC.

The chain is built from TRBV19 and TRBJ1-2, with a weak D call TRBD1 (6 bases). The CDR3 totals 14 residues. Germline V gives CDR1 LNHDA, CDR2 SQIVND (reference sequence). Trimming took 3 bases from V and 3 from J, leaving 11 bases between them. CDR3 region: CASSIDRRYYGYTF. CDR3 coding DNA: TGTGCCAGTAGTATCGACAGGCGCTACTATGGCTACACCTTC.

CDR3: CASSPRDRGTEAFF. The DNA of the CDR3 is TGTGCCAGCAGCCCCCGGGACAGGGGCACTGAAGCTTTCTTT. The rearrangement joins TRBV3-1 (or the pseudogene TRBV3-2) to TRBJ1-1, with 10 bases fitting TRBD1. CDR3 length equals 14 residues. Germline V CDR1 and CDR2: LGHDT, YNNKEL (reference sequence). J was trimmed by 4 bases and V by 4 bases; bases with no gene match: 3.

The CDR3 coding sequence is TGTGCCAGCTGTACTAGCGGGTACTCCTACGAGCAGTACTTC. This encodes CASCTSGYSYEQYF. The chain couples TRBV18 to TRBJ2-7; 9 bases align to TRBD2. The CDR3 covers 14 residues. The V and J ends lost 7 bases and 0 bases, in that order; junction bases with no gene match: 4. Germline CDR1 is KGHSH and CDR2 is LQKENI.